These 32 T cell receptor beta chains share one sample of origin, sequenced in a study. TCRdb fed the 5' RACE reads into MiXCR, producing one record per CDR3 protein. This sample has 20,000 to 25,000 distinct CDR3 sequences, with roughly 33% found just once. The sample was tumor-infiltrating naive CD4+ T cells sorted from the breast tumor. Subset described: naive CD4+ T cells, CD4+CD45RA+CD25-. Every receptor here comes from a female donor with breast cancer.

The J gene is TRBJ2-7, the V gene TRBV7-9, with TRBD2 identical over 8 bases. V lost 5 bases and J lost 6; bases outside the gene matches: 12. CDR3 length: 15 amino acids. Germline V gene lookup returns CDR1 SEHNR and CDR2 FQNEAQ (reference sequence). CDR3 amino acids: CASSPSGRGLFEQYF. CDR3 coding DNA: TGTGCCAGCAGCCCCAGCGGGAGAGGCCTCTTCGAGCAGTACTTC.

A few counts support this clonotype. A read error may be the cause here, since a much bigger clone is one base away. J is TRBJ2-7 and V is TRBV4-2; D assignment may be TRBD1 or TRBD2 (5 bases each). The CDR3 consists of 13 residues. CDR1 is LGHNA, CDR2 YNFKEQ, per germline. CDR3 bases: TGTGCCAGCAGCAAAGATGGGGGTTACGAGCAGTACTTC. Amino acid sequence: CASSKDGGYEQYF.

Of note for this clonotype: A much larger clonotype is one base distant, so this may be a read error. The CDR3 carries no conserved terminal phenylalanine or tryptophan, so it likely arises from a read error. V usage is TRBV5-1 and J usage is TRBJ2-2; tentatively, D is TRBD1 (5 bases). CDR1 SGHRS and CDR2 YFSETQ come from the germline V gene. V was clipped by 4 bases and J by 4 bases, with 17 bases between them. This CDR3 has 16 residues. CDR3 sequence: CASSPGHIGGTGELFV. CDR3 bases: TGCGCCAGCAGCCCAGGACACATCGGCGGCACCGGGGAGCTGTTTGTT.

Comment on this clonotype: One end of the junction varies from germline; a read error may be responsible. This chain connects TRBV7-3 to TRBJ2-1; D gene unclear. Germline CDR1 reads SGHTA; CDR2 reads FQGTGA. CDR3 length: 12 amino acids. The CDR3 reads CASSLDLNEQLF. In DNA, the CDR3 is TGTGCCAGCAGCCTGGACCTCAATGAGCAGCTCTTC.

V usage is TRBV20-1 and J usage is TRBJ1-2; possible D gene TRBD1, 5 bases. V lost 0 bases and J lost 4, with 21 bases in between. Germline CDR1 is DFQATT and CDR2 is SNEGSKA (reference sequence). This CDR3 is built from 17 residues. The CDR3 sequence is CSARDLRQGKGTYGYTF. As DNA, the CDR3 is TGCAGTGCTAGAGATCTCCGGCAGGGCAAGGGGACCTATGGCTACACCTTC.

Relative to its sample, this clonotype is medium-sized. This sequence joins TRBV5-1 and TRBJ2-3, with D possibly being TRBD1 or TRBD2 (5 bases each). The germline CDR1 and CDR2 sequences are SGHRS and YFSETQ. The CDR3 consists of 16 residues. Trimming left V 4 bases short and J 2 bases short, with 17 bases between. The CDR3 region has the DNA TGCGCCAGCAGCCCTTCCCCGGGGCGGAACACAGATACGCAGTATTTT. It is translated as CASSPSPGRNTDTQYF.

This clonotype was counted only a few times. The chain has TRBV6-6 and TRBJ1-1; D not resolved. CDR1 and CDR2 from the germline V gene are MNHNY and SVGAGI (reference sequence). This CDR3 contains 13 residues. The germline V and J ends were trimmed by 3 bases and 5 bases, with 10 bases remaining between them. DNA of the CDR3: TGTGCCAGCAGTTATTCGGAACGGACTGAAGCTTTCTTT. Its protein product is CASSYSERTEAFF.

In this sample, this clonotype is medium-sized (0.01 to 0.1%). This rearrangement joins TRBV12-3 or TRBV12-4 to TRBJ2-7, with D unresolved. The CDR3 loop spans 16 amino acids. The V end lost 6 bases, the J end lost 3 bases, and 21 bases lay between the germline ends. The CDR3 DNA reads TGTGCCAGCAGCACCCGGCGGTTCGGGTATTTCTACGAGCAGTACTTC. Amino acids: CASSTRRFGYFYEQYF.

Turning to this clonotype: A much bigger clone sits one base away, suggesting this may be a read error. Because the CDR3 is missing its conserved closing phenylalanine or tryptophan, this is likely a read error. This chain links TRBV29-1 with TRBJ2-3; D is unresolved. From germline, CDR1 is SQVTM and CDR2 ANQGSEA. The CDR3 runs 9 residues. The CDR3 here is CAIPDTQYL. The CDR3 coding sequence is TGCGCGATTCCAGATACGCAGTATCTT.

The rearrangement uses TRBV12-3 or TRBV12-4 and TRBJ2-1; perhaps TRBD2 as D (6 bases). Trimming removed 7 bases from V and 8 bases from J, with 18 bases in between. There are 14 residues in the CDR3. The CDR3 is CASNRRARGDEQFF. CDR3 sequence (DNA): TGTGCCAGCAACCGGAGGGCCCGGGGAGATGAGCAGTTCTTC.

There are many counts of this clonotype. The CDR3 sequence is CASSFQSNTEAFF. In DNA form, the CDR3 reads TGTGCCAGCAGCTTCCAGAGTAACACTGAAGCTTTCTTT. The rearrangement joins TRBV7-3 to TRBJ1-1; D is unresolved. The V and J ends lost 3 bases and 2 bases respectively, with 7 bases between them. The germline gives CDR1 SGHTA, CDR2 FQGTGA. The CDR3 length is 13 residues. The full variable domain, its missing parts supplied by reference TRBV7-3 and TRBJ1-1, is GAGVSQTPSNKVTEKGKYVELRCDPISGHTALYWYRQSLGQGPEFLIYFQGTGAADDSGLPNDRFFAVRPEGSVSTLKIQRTERGDSAVYLCASSFQSNTEAFFGQGTRLTVV.

This clonotype was recorded a few times. The CDR3 protein is CASCSGGSNTGELFF. The CDR3 coding sequence is TGTGCCAGCTGCTCGGGAGGCTCGAACACCGGGGAGCTGTTTTTT. This chain uses TRBV6-5 with TRBJ2-2, with 7 bases identical to TRBD2. This CDR3 comprises 15 residues. Germline V gene lookup returns CDR1 MNHEY and CDR2 SVGAGI. V lost 8 bases to trimming and J lost 0 bases; unmatched junction nucleotides: 6.

The V gene is TRBV5-1, the J gene TRBJ2-1, with D unclear. Deletions cut 4 bases from V and 9 bases from J, with 11 bases between. CDR3 length: 12 residues. CDR1 is SGHRS, CDR2 YFSETQ, per germline. The CDR3 DNA is TGCGCCAGCAGCAACTCGAGAGGTGAGCAGTTCTTC. This codes for CASSNSRGEQFF.

This clonotype was detected only a few times. The rearrangement uses TRBV30 and TRBJ2-7; D is undetermined. Trimming removed 2 bases from V and 7 bases from J, with 9 bases in between. The germline CDR1 and CDR2 sequences are GTSNPN and SVGIG (reference sequence). The CDR3 spans 11 residues. CDR3 in amino acids: CAWSPAVEQYF. The CDR3, as DNA: TGTGCCTGGAGTCCCGCAGTTGAGCAGTACTTC.

In this sample, this clonotype is medium-sized. The genes are TRBV6-5 and TRBJ2-1; 8 bases map to TRBD2. Germline V CDR1 and CDR2: MNHEY, SVGAGI. The CDR3 is 16 residues long. The V segment lost 5 bases and the J segment 4 bases; nucleotides outside the gene matches: 10. CDR3 region: CASSPPGTRVYNEQFF. Here the CDR3 DNA reads TGTGCCAGCAGTCCGCCCGGGACTAGAGTGTACAATGAGCAGTTCTTC.

This clonotype occurred many times. The chain employs TRBV5-1 and TRBJ2-1; 7 bases are shared with TRBD2. V was pared by 4 bases and J by 0 bases, with 10 bases of the junction left unmatched. This CDR3 comprises 17 residues. The V gene's germline CDR1 is SGHRS and CDR2 YFSETQ. The CDR3 loop reads CASSGGVGGSSYNEQFF. The CDR3 DNA is TGCGCCAGCAGCGGAGGGGTCGGCGGGAGCTCCTACAATGAGCAGTTCTTC.

This clonotype appeared once. This chain uses TRBV29-1 with TRBJ2-1, with 7 bases fitting TRBD1. V was pared by 3 bases and J by 5 bases, with 28 bases of the junction left unmatched. Germline V lookup: CDR1 SQVTM, CDR2 ANQGSEA. The CDR3 sequence is 21 residues long. CDR3 nucleotides: TGCAGCGTTGATGTACCGCTCGGGGCCAGGGGCAGGGGGAGTGCTCACAATGAGCAGTTCTTC. It specifies CSVDVPLGARGRGSAHNEQFF.

Only a few counts were recorded for this clonotype. A clone one base away is much larger, so this may be a read error. The chain joins TRBV7-9 to TRBJ2-1; 8 bases are shared with TRBD1. This CDR3 spans 15 amino acids. Germline V gene lookup returns CDR1 SEHNR and CDR2 FQNEAQ (reference sequence). The junction had 1 base not matched to a gene; V was cut back by 1 base and J by 2 bases. CDR3 DNA sequence: TGTGCCAGCAGCTTAGGGACAGGGACCTACAATGAGCAGTTCTTC. It encodes CASSLGTGTYNEQFF.

The sample holds many counts of this clonotype. V and J are TRBV12-3 or TRBV12-4 and TRBJ1-5, with a possible D match to TRBD1 (5 bases). V gave up 10 bases and J gave up 4 bases, with 14 bases separating them. The CDR3 is made up of 13 amino acids. In nucleotides, the CDR3 is TGTGCCACCTCCGGACAATTAAATCAGCCCCAGCATTTT. The encoded protein is CATSGQLNQPQHF.

There are many counts of this clonotype. The rearrangement joins TRBV6-6 to TRBJ1-5, with 8 bases identical to TRBD1. Trimming at V came to 7 bases and at J to 2 bases, leaving 10 bases not matched to a gene. The CDR3 is 16 residues long. Germline CDR1 reads MNHNY; CDR2 reads SVGAGI (reference sequence). CDR3 protein: CASNWGQGAGNQPQHF. The CDR3 DNA sequence: TGTGCCAGCAACTGGGGGCAGGGGGCCGGCAATCAGCCCCAGCATTTT.

This clonotype was picked up a small number of times. Just one base apart from a much larger clone, this may be a read error. The V gene is TRBV5-1, the J gene TRBJ2-3; unclear D gene. The CDR3 sequence is 14 residues long. In germline, CDR1 is SGHRS, CDR2 YFSETQ. The V gene lost 0 bases and the J gene lost 4 bases, with 9 bases spanning the gap. Here the CDR3 reads CASSLGPTADTQYF. CDR3 bases: TGCGCCAGCAGCTTGGGTCCTACCGCAGATACGCAGTATTTT.

The chain links TRBV20-1 to TRBJ2-1; D perhaps matches TRBD2 (7 bases). V shed 5 bases and J shed 5 bases, with 22 bases lying between them. Germline CDR1 is DFQATT and CDR2 is SNEGSKA (reference sequence). This CDR3 is 16 amino acids long. For the CDR3, the DNA is TGCAGTGCTCCAAGGGGGGGACCGGGGCAGGACAATGAGCAGTTCTTC. Its protein product is CSAPRGGPGQDNEQFF.

As regards this clonotype: This CDR3 is missing its conserved last phenylalanine or tryptophan, likely due to a read error. The DNA is omitted, as the CDR3 cannot be located on it reliably, and the CDR3 follows TCRdb's listing. CDR3: CASSLAGLAQLS. The chain joins TRBV7-9 to TRBJ2-1; the table's D call TRBD2 went unverified against the DNA. The CDR3 length is 12 residues, termini included. Germline V gene lookup returns CDR1 SEHNR and CDR2 FQNEAQ (reference sequence).

By share of the sample, this clonotype is medium-sized. This chain links TRBV6-5 with TRBJ1-6; a weak D match, TRBD1 (6 bases). Per the germline V gene, CDR1 is MNHEY and CDR2 is SVGAGI. Trimming removed 2 bases at V and 1 base at J, with 9 bases between. This CDR3 region has 16 residues. The CDR3 region is CASSYTGRSYNSPLHF. Written as DNA, the CDR3 is TGTGCCAGCAGTTACACAGGGAGGTCCTATAATTCACCCCTCCACTTT.

This clonotype appeared a few times. A read error may explain this, as a much larger clone is one base away. V usage is TRBV24-1 and J usage is TRBJ1-5, with D possibly TRBD1 on 6 matching bases. The CDR3 spans 16 residues. The V end was cut by 4 bases, the J end by 3 bases, with 15 bases between. The germline CDR1 and CDR2 sequences are KGHDR and SFDVKD. CDR3 nucleotides: TGTGCCACCAGTGAAGTCCGACAGGTGCTCAATCAGCCCCAGCATTTT. This gives the protein CATSEVRQVLNQPQHF.

This clonotype was counted ten times or more. This sequence joins TRBV4-1 and TRBJ2-6, with 10 bases matching TRBD2. Unmatched junction bases numbered 9, after V lost 3 bases and J lost 1 base. Germline V gene sequence: CDR1 MGHRA, CDR2 YSYEKL. The CDR3 spans 19 residues. The DNA of the CDR3 is TGCGCCAGCAGCCACCTCGGACTAGCGGACCCTTCTGGGGCCAACGTCCTGACTTTC. It encodes CASSHLGLADPSGANVLTF.

This clonotype showed up many times. The chain links TRBV12-3 or TRBV12-4 to TRBJ1-4; D unclear. This CDR3 has 16 residues. Trimming left V 6 bases short and J 0 bases short, with 14 bases between. CDR3 region: CASSSMFRATNEKLFF. The DNA for the CDR3 is TGTGCCAGCAGCTCGATGTTTCGTGCAACTAATGAAAAACTGTTTTTT.

The gene calls are TRBV7-9 and TRBJ1-5, with 7 positions matching TRBD1. This CDR3 has 14 amino acids. Per germline, CDR1 SEHNR and CDR2 FQNEAQ (reference sequence). With V trimmed by 4 bases and J by 4 bases, 4 bases remained unmatched. The DNA for the CDR3 is TGTGCCAGCAGCTGGGGACAGATGAATCAGCCCCAGCATTTT. Protein sequence: CASSWGQMNQPQHF.

A note on this clonotype: At one end the junction does not follow the germline gene, possibly because of a read error. The chain couples TRBV30 to TRBJ2-7; 7 nucleotides match TRBD2. Germline assignment: CDR1 GTSNPN and CDR2 SVGIG (reference sequence). The CDR3 length is 15 residues. The CDR3 spells CARSPRGSGFYEQYF. CDR3 in DNA: TGTGCCAGGAGTCCCCGGGGTAGCGGGTTTTACGAGCAGTACTTC.

The chain joins TRBV15 to TRBJ1-1; D is unresolved. This CDR3 spans 15 amino acids. V lost 1 base, J lost 3 bases, and 12 bases lay in between. Germline lookup yields CDR1 LNHNV and CDR2 YYDKDF (reference sequence). The DNA of the CDR3 is TGTGCCACCAGCAGAGTTACAGACGCAGACACTGAAGCTTTCTTT. Translation gives CATSRVTDADTEAFF.

This clonotype has a count of ten or more. The chain recombines TRBV12-3 or TRBV12-4 with TRBJ1-1; perhaps TRBD1 as D (5 bases). The CDR3 is 13 residues long. V lost 7 bases to trimming and J lost 5 bases, with 14 bases between them. CDR3 in DNA: TGTGCCAGCACCATGGGGCAGGGAACTGAAGCTTTCTTT. It translates to CASTMGQGTEAFF.

To note about this clonotype: A much bigger clone sits one base away, suggesting this may be a read error. The rearrangement uses TRBV5-1 and TRBJ2-4, with D tentatively TRBD1 (5 bases). Germline V gene sequence: CDR1 SGHRS, CDR2 YFSETQ. The length of the CDR3 is 15 residues. The CDR3 bases are TGCGCCAGCAGCCCAGACAGCCTGTCCAAAAACATTCTGTACTTC. Translating gives CASSPDSLSKNILYF.